Following are 15 T cell receptor beta chains from one sample sequenced in a study of tissue T cells after allogeneic stem cell transplantation. TCRdb keeps only in-frame clones here, not all; method: immunoSEQ multiplex PCR. The table has 3,400 or so clones, roughly 70% seen once. Steroid-refractory graft-versus-host disease after allogeneic hematopoietic cell transplant qualified adults for prospective research-autopsy enrollment. Sequenced here: left colon tissue, sampled at autopsy. These TCRs come from a male patient aged 60 or older with steroid-refractory graft-versus-host disease after an allogeneic stem cell transplant. Some T cells may be the graft donor's.

The gene calls are TRBV25-1 and TRBJ2-2, with D possibly matching TRBD1 (6 bases). The CDR3 has 15 amino acids. Trimming removed 3 bases at V and 4 bases at J, with 12 bases between. Germline V gene lookup returns CDR1 MGHDK and CDR2 SYGVNS. The CDR3 bases are TGTGCCAGCAGTGACTCCGGACAGACCACCGGGGAGCTGTTTTTT. Translated, it gives CASSDSGQTTGELFF.

The chain employs TRBV5-1 and TRBJ1-2; D is possibly TRBD1 (6 bases). The germline CDR1 and CDR2 sequences are SGHRS and YFSETQ. Trimming pared 3 bases from V and 8 bases from J, leaving 29 bases between. The CDR3 spans 18 residues. DNA for the CDR3: TGCGCCAGCAGCTCCCCGGGGGGCGCTAAGGCTAAAGGAGAAGGCTACACCTTC. Protein sequence: CASSSPGGAKAKGEGYTF.

The gene calls are TRBV4-2 and TRBJ2-1; no clear D gene. V gave up 0 bases and J gave up 0 bases, with 6 bases separating them. Germline CDR1 LGHNA, CDR2 YNFKEQ. This CDR3 region has 15 residues. CDR3 amino acids: CASSQDISSYNEQFF. The CDR3 bases are TGTGCCAGCAGCCAAGATATAAGCTCCTACAATGAGCAGTTCTTC.

The rearrangement uses TRBV2 and TRBJ1-1; possible D gene TRBD1, 5 bases. This CDR3 contains 17 residues. Per germline, CDR1 SNHLY and CDR2 FYNNEI. V was pared by 9 bases and J by 1 base, with 24 bases between. The CDR3 DNA follows: TGTGCCAGTACCTCGCCGGACATCGTAATTGGGAACACTGAAGCTTTCTTT. It specifies CASTSPDIVIGNTEAFF.

The V gene is TRBV30, the J gene TRBJ2-3; D may be TRBD2 (5 bases). V was cut by 2 bases and J by 0 bases, with 6 bases left in between. Germline-derived CDR1 and CDR2 are GTSNPN and SVGIG (reference sequence). The CDR3 covers 13 residues. Here the CDR3 reads CAWSPGSTDTQYF. The CDR3 DNA is TGTGCCTGGAGTCCGGGGAGCACAGATACGCAGTATTTT. Drawing the rest from reference TRBV30 and TRBJ2-3, the complete variable domain is SQTIHQWPATLVQPVGSPLSLECTVEGTSNPNLYWYRQAAGRGLQLLFYSVGIGQISSEVPQNLSASRPQDRQFILSSKKLLLSDSGFYLCAWSPGSTDTQYFGPGTRLTVL.

This CDR3 reads CASSHDRGYGYTF. DNA for the CDR3: TGTGCCAGCAGCCATGACAGGGGCTATGGCTACACCTTC. The chain joins TRBV5-4 to TRBJ1-2; 8 positions agree with TRBD1. The CDR3 sequence is 13 residues long. Germline trimming cut 4 bases from V and 4 bases from J; bases unmatched to any gene: 3. The germline V gene has CDR1 SGHNT and CDR2 YYREEE (reference sequence).

This chain joins TRBV12-3 or TRBV12-4 and TRBJ2-2; D gene ambiguous. The CDR3 is 12 residues long. Trimming shortened V by 11 bases and J by 5 bases, and 12 bases separated the two germline ends. The CDR3 DNA reads as TGTGCCTTCGGCATGGGGACCGGGGAGCTGTTTTTT. Encoded protein: CAFGMGTGELFF.

The V gene is TRBV28, the J gene TRBJ1-2, with D possibly matching TRBD1 (6 bases). The CDR3 consists of 11 residues. Germline assignment: CDR1 MDHEN and CDR2 SYDVKM. Trimming cost V 8 bases and J 8 bases, with 12 bases left between them. Here the CDR3 DNA reads TGTGCCAGCCATAGGGGGGTGGGCTACACCTTC. Translating it yields CASHRGVGYTF.

J is TRBJ2-4 and V is TRBV19; 10 nucleotides agree with TRBD2. The germline CDR1 and CDR2 sequences are LNHDA and SQIVND (reference sequence). The CDR3 consists of 21 residues. The V and J ends lost 2 bases and 1 base, in that order; junction bases with no gene match: 17. The CDR3 protein is CASSISSTGTSAGWAKNIQYF. CDR3 sequence (DNA): TGTGCCAGTAGTATATCTTCTACCGGGACTAGCGCGGGGTGGGCCAAAAACATTCAGTACTTC.

V usage is TRBV6-6 and J usage is TRBJ2-2, with 7 bases that match TRBD2. J lost 1 base, V lost 5 bases, and 7 bases had no gene match. This CDR3 comprises 16 residues. Germline values: CDR1 MNHNY, CDR2 SVGAGI (reference sequence). The CDR3 nucleotides read TGTGCCAGCAGTGTTCCGGGACTACTGAACACCGGGGAGCTGTTTTTT. Translated: CASSVPGLLNTGELFF.

This clone is labeled as large (0.1 to 1%). The rearrangement uses TRBV18 and TRBJ1-5; a possible D gene is TRBD1 (6 bases). The germline V and J ends were trimmed by 4 bases and 3 bases, with 13 bases remaining between them. The CDR3 is made up of 15 amino acids. Germline V gene sequence: CDR1 KGHSH, CDR2 LQKENI. The CDR3: CASSLRTGNNQPQHF. CDR3 in DNA: TGTGCCAGCTCACTTCGAACAGGGAACAATCAGCCCCAGCATTTT.

The chain links TRBV9 to TRBJ1-5; D is unclear. V lost 0 bases, J lost 4 bases, and 11 bases lay in between. Germline CDR1 is SGDLS and CDR2 is YYNGEE. There are 15 residues in the CDR3. The CDR3 loop reads CASSVGQASNQPQHF. The CDR3 bases are TGTGCCAGCAGCGTAGGTCAAGCCTCAAATCAGCCCCAGCATTTT. The whole variable domain, remainder taken from reference TRBV9 and TRBJ1-5, is DSGVTQTPKHLITATGQRVTLRCSPRSGDLSVYWYQQSLDQGLQFLIQYYNGEERAKGNILERFSAQQFPDLHSELNLSSLELGDSALYFCASSVGQASNQPQHFGDGTRLSIL.

The rearrangement links TRBV5-1 to TRBJ1-2; the D gene is possibly TRBD1 (5 bases). V was pared by 1 base and J by 0 bases, with 19 bases between. CDR3 length: 18 residues. Germline V gene lookup returns CDR1 SGHRS and CDR2 YFSETQ. Written as DNA, the CDR3 is TGCGCCAGCAGCTTGTCGTTAGGCAGGGAATTAGCTAACTATGGCTACACCTTC. Its protein product is CASSLSLGRELANYGYTF.

The chain employs TRBV27 and TRBJ1-1; 12 bases are shared with TRBD1. CDR3 length equals 15 residues. After removal of 5 bases from V and 4 bases from J, the junction contained 5 bases not matched to a gene. Germline V CDR1 and CDR2: MNHEY, SMNVEV (reference sequence). The CDR3 sequence: CASSRGTGGGTEAFF. In DNA form, the CDR3 reads TGTGCCAGCAGTCGAGGGACAGGGGGCGGCACTGAAGCTTTCTTT.

The chain uses TRBV10-1 and TRBJ2-3, with a tentative D call TRBD1 (6 bases). Germline-derived CDR1 and CDR2 are WNHNN and SYGVQD (reference sequence). CDR3 length equals 16 residues. V was cut by 4 bases and J by 2 bases, with 16 bases left in between. The CDR3 region is CASSARGSVSTDTQYF. DNA of the CDR3: TGCGCCAGCAGTGCTAGGGGGTCCGTTTCCACAGATACGCAGTATTTT.